One and the same sample provided the 5 T cell receptor beta chains below, sequenced in a study of OX40 agonist ivuxolimab in advanced cancers. TCRdb keeps only in-frame clones here, not all; method: immunoSEQ multiplex PCR. The sample consists of about 100,000 clones, 89% of them appearing once. Sequenced material: CD4+ or CD8+ T cells sorted from blood, taken in a trial of the OX40 agonist ivuxolimab. All receptors derive from an adult with an advanced solid tumor such as melanoma, head and neck, liver or kidney cancer.

V and J are TRBV19 and TRBJ2-7; TRBD1 matches 7 bases. Trimming at V came to 6 bases and at J to 2 bases, leaving 4 bases not matched to a gene. Germline V gene data show CDR1 as LNHDA and CDR2 as SQIVND (reference sequence). The CDR3 length is 13 residues. CDR3 protein: CASSRGRAYEQYF. The CDR3 DNA reads TGTGCCAGTAGCAGGGGGAGAGCCTACGAGCAGTACTTC. Full variable domain (outside the CDR3, taken from reference TRBV19 and TRBJ2-7): DGGITQSPKYLFRKEGQNVTLSCEQNLNHDAMYWYRQDPGQGLRLIYYSQIVNDFQKGDIAEGYSVSREKKESFPLTVTSAQKNPTAFYLCASSRGRAYEQYFGPGTRLTVT.

CDR3 in amino acids: CASSRTSGSTDTQYF. The CDR3 bases are TGTGCCAGCAGTCGGACTAGCGGGTCTACAGATACGCAGTATTTT. The V and J genes are TRBV27 and TRBJ2-3; 11 nucleotides align to TRBD2. The ends lost 5 bases at V and 3 bases at J; junction bases unmatched: 4. The length of the CDR3 is 15 residues. Germline V gene lookup returns CDR1 MNHEY and CDR2 SMNVEV (reference sequence).

This clone showed up just once. The V call is TRBV4-2, the J call TRBJ2-5, with D hard to call. The CDR3 consists of 14 residues. Germline V gene data show CDR1 as LGHNA and CDR2 as YNFKEQ. Deletions cut 0 bases from V and 5 bases from J, with 10 bases between. CDR3 in DNA: TGTGCCAGCAGCCAAGATGCAGATGGGGAGACCCAGTACTTC. Its protein is CASSQDADGETQYF.

This chain's CDR3 is CASRQGLGYGYTF. The CDR3 DNA sequence: TGTGCCAGCAGACAGGGGTTGGGCTATGGCTACACCTTC. This chain joins TRBV6-4 and TRBJ1-2, with 7 bases lining up with TRBD1. There are 13 residues in the CDR3. The junction had 5 bases not matched to a gene; V was cut back by 6 bases and J by 4 bases. CDR1 and CDR2 (germline): MRHNA, SNTAGT.

The gene calls are TRBV19 and TRBJ2-7; 7 bases align to TRBD1. Trimming at V came to 4 bases and at J to 7 bases, leaving 10 bases not matched to a gene. The CDR3 is made up of 14 amino acids. Germline V gene sequence: CDR1 LNHDA, CDR2 SQIVND (reference sequence). The CDR3: CASSNTGATGEQYF. The CDR3 DNA reads TGTGCCAGTAGTAATACAGGGGCTACGGGTGAGCAGTACTTC.